This TCR beta chain was sequenced in a study of blood T cell repertoires in COVID-19. For the study at large: The origin of the acute and convalescent COVID-19 samples was the United States, Italy and Spain. In each case, the material was cDNA or gDNA derived from T cells, B-cell-depleted T cells, or PBMCs.

Here immunoSEQ multiplex PCR was the method, and the copy in TCRdb shows in-frame clones only, minus some. Of around 140,000 clones in the sample, around 89% were seen once. Germline assignment: CDR1 SGHRS and CDR2 YFSETQ. The CDR3 extends over 17 amino acids. Trimming took off 0 bases at V and 0 bases at J, with 13 bases between the two ends. Sequencing input: peripheral blood. This chain links TRBV5-1 with TRBJ2-1, with a tentative D call TRBD2 (5 bases). The receptor was derived from a man aged 55 to 70 with COVID-19, enrolled during active disease. This CDR3 is CASSLGSGIVSYNEQFF. CDR3 sequence (DNA): TGCGCCAGCAGCTTGGGATCGGGGATCGTCTCCTACAATGAGCAGTTCTTC.